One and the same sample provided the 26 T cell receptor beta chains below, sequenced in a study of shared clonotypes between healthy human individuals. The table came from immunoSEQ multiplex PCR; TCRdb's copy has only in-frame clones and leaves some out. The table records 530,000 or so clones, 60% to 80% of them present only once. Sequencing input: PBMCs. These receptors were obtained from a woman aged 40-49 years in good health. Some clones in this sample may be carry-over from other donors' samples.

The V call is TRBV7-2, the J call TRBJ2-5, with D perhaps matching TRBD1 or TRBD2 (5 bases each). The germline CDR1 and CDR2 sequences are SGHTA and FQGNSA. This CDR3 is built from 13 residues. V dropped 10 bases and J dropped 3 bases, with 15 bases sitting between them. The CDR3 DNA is TGTGCCACGTCGGGAAGACAGAAAGAGACCCAGTACTTC. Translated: CATSGRQKETQYF.

This CDR3 reads CASSLGRGGQGNTIYF. For the CDR3, the DNA is TGCGCCAGCAGCTTGGGTCGCGGCGGCCAAGGAAACACCATATATTTT. The chain has TRBV5-1 and TRBJ1-3; D is ambiguous. Germline CDR1 reads SGHRS; CDR2 reads YFSETQ. The CDR3 is 16 residues long. Trimming removed 0 bases at V and 4 bases at J, with 14 bases between.

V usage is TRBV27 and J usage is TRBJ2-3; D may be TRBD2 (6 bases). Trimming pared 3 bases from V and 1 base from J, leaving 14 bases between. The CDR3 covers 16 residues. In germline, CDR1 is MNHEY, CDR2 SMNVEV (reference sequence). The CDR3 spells CASSLIGSGGTDTQYF. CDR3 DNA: TGTGCCAGCAGTTTGATCGGTTCGGGGGGCACAGATACGCAGTATTTT.

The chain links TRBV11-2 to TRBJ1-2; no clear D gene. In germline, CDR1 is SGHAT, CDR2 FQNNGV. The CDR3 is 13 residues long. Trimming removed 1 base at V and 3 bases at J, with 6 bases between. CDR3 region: CASSLGGDYGYTF. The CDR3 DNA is TGTGCCAGCAGCTTAGGGGGAGACTATGGCTACACCTTC.

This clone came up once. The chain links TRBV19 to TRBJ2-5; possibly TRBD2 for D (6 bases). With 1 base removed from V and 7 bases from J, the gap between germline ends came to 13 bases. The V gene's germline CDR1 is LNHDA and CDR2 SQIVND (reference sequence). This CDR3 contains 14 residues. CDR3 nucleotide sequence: TGTGCCAGTAGTATAGCGGGGGTCAAGGGGACCCAGTACTTC. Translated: CASSIAGVKGTQYF.

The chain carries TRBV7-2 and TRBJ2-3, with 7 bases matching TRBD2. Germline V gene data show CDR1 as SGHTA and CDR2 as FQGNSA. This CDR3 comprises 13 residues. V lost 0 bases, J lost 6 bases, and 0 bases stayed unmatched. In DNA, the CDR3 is TGTGCCAGCAGCTTAGCGGGGGGGGATACGCAGTATTTT. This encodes CASSLAGGDTQYF.

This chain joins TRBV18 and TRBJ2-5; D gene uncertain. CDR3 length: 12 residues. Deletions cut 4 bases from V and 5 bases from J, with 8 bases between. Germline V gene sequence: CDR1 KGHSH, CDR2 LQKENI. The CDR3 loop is CASSLLGETQYF. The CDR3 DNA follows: TGTGCCAGCTCACTCTTGGGGGAGACCCAGTACTTC.

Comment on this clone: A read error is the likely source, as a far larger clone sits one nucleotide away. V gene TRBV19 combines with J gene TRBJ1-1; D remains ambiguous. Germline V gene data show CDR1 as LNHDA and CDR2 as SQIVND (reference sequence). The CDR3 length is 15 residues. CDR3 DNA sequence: TGTACCAGTAGTATAATAGGGTCGGGGAGCACTGAAGCTTTCTTT. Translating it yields CTSSIIGSGSTEAFF.

CDR3: CASSLAVTDTQYF. The CDR3, as DNA: TGTGCCAGCAGTTTAGCGGTAACAGATACGCAGTATTTT. The chain is built from TRBV28 and TRBJ2-3, with unresolved D. Trimming removed 2 bases from V and 3 bases from J, with 6 bases in between. Per germline, CDR1 MDHEN and CDR2 SYDVKM. The CDR3 runs 13 residues.

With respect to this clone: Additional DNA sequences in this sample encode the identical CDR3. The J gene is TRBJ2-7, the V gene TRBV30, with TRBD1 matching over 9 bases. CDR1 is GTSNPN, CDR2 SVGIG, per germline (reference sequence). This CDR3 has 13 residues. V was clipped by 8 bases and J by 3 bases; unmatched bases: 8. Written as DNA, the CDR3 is TGTGCCGGATCACGGGACAGGGTCTACGAGCAGTACTTC. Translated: CAGSRDRVYEQYF.

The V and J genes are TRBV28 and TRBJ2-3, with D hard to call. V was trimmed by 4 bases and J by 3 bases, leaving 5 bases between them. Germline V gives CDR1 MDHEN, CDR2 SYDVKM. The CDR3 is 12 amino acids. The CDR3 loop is CASSCPTDTQYF. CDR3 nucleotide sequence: TGTGCCAGCAGTTGTCCTACAGATACGCAGTATTTT.

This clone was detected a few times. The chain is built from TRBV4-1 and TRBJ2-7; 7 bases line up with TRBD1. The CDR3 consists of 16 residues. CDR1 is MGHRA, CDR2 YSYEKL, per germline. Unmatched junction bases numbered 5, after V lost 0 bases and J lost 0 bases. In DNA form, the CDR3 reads TGCGCCAGCAGCCAAGATCAGACAGGGACCTCCTACGAGCAGTACTTC. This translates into CASSQDQTGTSYEQYF.

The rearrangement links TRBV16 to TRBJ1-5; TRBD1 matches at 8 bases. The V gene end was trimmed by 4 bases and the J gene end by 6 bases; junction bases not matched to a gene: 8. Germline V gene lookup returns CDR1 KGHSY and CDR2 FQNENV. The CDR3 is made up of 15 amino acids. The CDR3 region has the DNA TGTGCCAGCAGCCTTTCCACAGGGGGAGGTCAGCCCCAGCATTTT. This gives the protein CASSLSTGGGQPQHF.

In DNA, the CDR3 is TGTGCCAGCAGCTTAGATTTTAGCTCCTACGAGCAGTACTTC. This translates into CASSLDFSSYEQYF. J is TRBJ2-7 and V is TRBV7-2; D not certain. Germline CDR1 and CDR2: SGHTA and FQGNSA. This CDR3 is 14 amino acids long. With 1 base removed from V and 0 bases from J, the gap between germline ends came to 7 bases.

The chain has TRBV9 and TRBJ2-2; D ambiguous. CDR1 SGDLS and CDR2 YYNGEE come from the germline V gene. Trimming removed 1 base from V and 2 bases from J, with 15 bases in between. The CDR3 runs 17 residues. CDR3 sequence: CASSVKLGQANTGELFF. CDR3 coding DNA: TGTGCCAGCAGCGTAAAGTTAGGGCAGGCAAACACCGGGGAGCTGTTTTTT.

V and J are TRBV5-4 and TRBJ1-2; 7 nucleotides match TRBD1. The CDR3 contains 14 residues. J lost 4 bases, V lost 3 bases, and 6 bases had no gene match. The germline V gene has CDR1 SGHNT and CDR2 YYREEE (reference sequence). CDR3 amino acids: CASSYRGGTYGYTF. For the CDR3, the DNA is TGTGCCAGCAGCTACAGGGGAGGCACCTATGGCTACACCTTC.

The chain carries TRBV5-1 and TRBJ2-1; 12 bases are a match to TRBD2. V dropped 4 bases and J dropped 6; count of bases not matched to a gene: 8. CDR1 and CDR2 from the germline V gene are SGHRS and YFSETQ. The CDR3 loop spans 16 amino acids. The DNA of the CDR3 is TGCGCCAGCAGCCTGGGGGGACTAGCGGGTTCCAATGAGCAGTTCTTC. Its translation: CASSLGGLAGSNEQFF.

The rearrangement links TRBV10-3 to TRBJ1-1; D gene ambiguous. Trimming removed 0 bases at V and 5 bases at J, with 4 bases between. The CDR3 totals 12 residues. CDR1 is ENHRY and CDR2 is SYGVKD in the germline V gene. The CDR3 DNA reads TGTGCCATCAGTGAGTCTGTGACTGAAGCTTTCTTT. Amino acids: CAISESVTEAFF.

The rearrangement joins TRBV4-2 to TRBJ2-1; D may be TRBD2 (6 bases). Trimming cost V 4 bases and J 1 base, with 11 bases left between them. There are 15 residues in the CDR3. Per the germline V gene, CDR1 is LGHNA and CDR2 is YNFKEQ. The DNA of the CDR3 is TGTGCCAGCAGCCCTGGGGGGAGATCCTACAATGAGCAGTTCTTC. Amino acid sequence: CASSPGGRSYNEQFF.

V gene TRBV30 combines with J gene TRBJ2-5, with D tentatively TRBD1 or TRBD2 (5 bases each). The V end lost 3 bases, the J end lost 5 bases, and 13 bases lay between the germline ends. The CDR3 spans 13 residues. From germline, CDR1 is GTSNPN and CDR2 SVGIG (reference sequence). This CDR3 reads CAWSRGEWETQYF. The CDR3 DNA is TGTGCCTGGAGCAGAGGGGAGTGGGAGACCCAGTACTTC.

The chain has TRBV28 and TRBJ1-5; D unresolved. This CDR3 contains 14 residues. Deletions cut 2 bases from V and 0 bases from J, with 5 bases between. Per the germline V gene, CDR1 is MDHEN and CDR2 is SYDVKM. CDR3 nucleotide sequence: TGTGCCAGCAGTTTAATAGGTAGCAATCAGCCCCAGCATTTT. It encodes CASSLIGSNQPQHF.

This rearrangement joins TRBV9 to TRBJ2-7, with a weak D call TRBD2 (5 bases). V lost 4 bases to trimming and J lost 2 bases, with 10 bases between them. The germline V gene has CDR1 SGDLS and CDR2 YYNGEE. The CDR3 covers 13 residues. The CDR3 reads CASSRGLTYEQYF. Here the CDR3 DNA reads TGTGCCAGCAGCCGCGGGCTAACCTACGAGCAGTACTTC. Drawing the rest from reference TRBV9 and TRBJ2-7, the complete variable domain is DSGVTQTPKHLITATGQRVTLRCSPRSGDLSVYWYQQSLDQGLQFLIQYYNGEERAKGNILERFSAQQFPDLHSELNLSSLELGDSALYFCASSRGLTYEQYFGPGTRLTVT.

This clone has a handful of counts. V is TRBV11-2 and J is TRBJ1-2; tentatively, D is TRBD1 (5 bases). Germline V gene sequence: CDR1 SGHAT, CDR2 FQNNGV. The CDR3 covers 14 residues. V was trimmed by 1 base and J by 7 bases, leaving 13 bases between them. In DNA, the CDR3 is TGTGCCAGCAGCTTAGCCGGAGTCCAGGGTGGCTACACCTTC. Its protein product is CASSLAGVQGGYTF. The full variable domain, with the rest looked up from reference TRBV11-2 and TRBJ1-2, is EAGVAQSPRYKIIEKRQSVAFWCNPISGHATLYWYQQILGQGPKLLIQFQNNGVVDDSQLPKDRFSAERLKGVDSTLKIQPAKLEDSAVYLCASSLAGVQGGYTFGSGTRLTVV.

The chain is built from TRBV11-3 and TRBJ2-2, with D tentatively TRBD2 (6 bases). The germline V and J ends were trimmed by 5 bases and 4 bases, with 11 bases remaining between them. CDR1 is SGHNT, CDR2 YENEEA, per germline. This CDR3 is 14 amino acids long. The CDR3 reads CASSAGPSTGELFF. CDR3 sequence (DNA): TGTGCCAGCAGCGCGGGGCCTAGCACCGGGGAGCTGTTTTTT.

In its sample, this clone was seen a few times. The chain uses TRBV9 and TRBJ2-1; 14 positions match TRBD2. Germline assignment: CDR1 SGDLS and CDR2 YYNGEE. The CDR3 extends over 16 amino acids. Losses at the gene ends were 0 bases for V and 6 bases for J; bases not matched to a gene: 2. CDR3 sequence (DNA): TGTGCCAGCAGCGTAGACGGGACTAGCGGGGGCAATGAGCAGTTCTTC. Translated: CASSVDGTSGGNEQFF.

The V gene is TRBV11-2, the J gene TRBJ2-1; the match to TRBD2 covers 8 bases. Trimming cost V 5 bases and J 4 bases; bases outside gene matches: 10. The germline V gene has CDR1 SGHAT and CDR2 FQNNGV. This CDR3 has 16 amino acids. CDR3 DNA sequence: TGTGCCAGCAGCCGGGGGGGCATCCTGAAATACAATGAGCAGTTCTTC. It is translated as CASSRGGILKYNEQFF.